This entry lists 28 T cell receptor beta chains sequenced from one sample in a study of blood T cells in healthy people across ages. Then a second PCR, running roughly 6 to 12 cycles, was carried out with a sample-barcoded 5' primer and a J-beta primer mix. TCRdb fed the 5' RACE reads into MiXCR, producing one record per CDR3 protein. Among some 730,000 distinct CDR3 sequences listed, 22% were seen once. Material for sequencing was blood. All receptors derive from a man aged 65-85 years in good health.

This clonotype was detected a few times. V is TRBV6-6 and J is TRBJ2-1; 9 bases are shared with TRBD2. V was clipped by 5 bases and J by 3 bases; unmatched bases: 5. Germline V lookup: CDR1 MNHNY, CDR2 SVGAGI (reference sequence). The length of the CDR3 is 15 residues. The CDR3 region has the DNA TGTGCCAGCAGTCCCGGGACTAGCAACTACAATGAGCAGTTCTTC. This encodes CASSPGTSNYNEQFF.

CDR3 sequence reads: CASGTSSGSNQPQHF. The CDR3 DNA sequence: TGTGCCAGCGGAACTAGTTCTGGGAGCAATCAGCCCCAGCATTTT. This chain uses TRBV27 with TRBJ1-5; D remains ambiguous. Germline V gene sequence: CDR1 MNHEY, CDR2 SMNVEV (reference sequence). The V end was cut by 8 bases, the J end by 1 base, with 15 bases between. This CDR3 contains 15 residues.

The sample holds a few counts of this clonotype. CDR3 sequence (DNA): TGTGCCACCAGTACTTGGGGGGAGACCCAGTACTTC. Translated: CATSTWGETQYF. The genes are TRBV24-1 and TRBJ2-5; D possibly matches TRBD1 or TRBD2 (5 bases each). CDR3 length equals 12 residues. Trimming pared 6 bases from V and 5 bases from J, leaving 9 bases between. The germline V gene has CDR1 KGHDR and CDR2 SFDVKD.

The V and J genes are TRBV5-1 and TRBJ2-5; 11 bases are shared with TRBD1. The CDR3 has 16 amino acids. V lost 0 bases to trimming and J lost 5 bases; unmatched junction nucleotides: 6. Germline loops: CDR1 SGHRS, CDR2 YFSETQ. The CDR3: CASSLGGQGALETQYF. CDR3 coding DNA: TGCGCCAGCAGCTTGGGAGGACAGGGGGCTTTGGAGACCCAGTACTTC.

This clonotype has a handful of counts. V usage is TRBV10-3 and J usage is TRBJ2-5; TRBD2 matches at 9 bases. Matching the DNA end better, TRBJ2-7 makes the J call doubtful. Germline assignment: CDR1 ENHRY and CDR2 SYGVKD. This CDR3 has 16 residues. The CDR3 here is CAISGRLAAVTYEQYV. The CDR3 DNA follows: TGTGCCATCAGTGGAAGACTAGCGGCCGTTACCTACGAGCAGTACGTC.

This chain links TRBV6-1 with TRBJ1-2; a possible D gene is TRBD1 (5 bases). V was trimmed by 1 base and J by 7 bases, leaving 13 bases between them. This CDR3 spans 14 amino acids. Germline loops: CDR1 MNHNS, CDR2 SASEGT. CDR3 nucleotides: TGTGCCAGCAGTGAAGAGGCAGGGATCAGTGGCTACACCTTC. This translates into CASSEEAGISGYTF.

The V gene is TRBV11-2, the J gene TRBJ2-3; 7 bases align to TRBD2. This CDR3 has 16 amino acids. Germline V lookup: CDR1 SGHAT, CDR2 FQNNGV. The J segment lost 4 bases and the V segment lost 4 bases, leaving 11 bases of the junction unmatched. The CDR3 protein is CASSSPSGVGADTQYF. CDR3 nucleotides: TGTGCCAGCAGCTCACCAAGCGGGGTTGGCGCAGATACGCAGTATTTT.

This clonotype was counted a few times. V is TRBV6-2 or TRBV6-3 and J is TRBJ2-5; 7 positions match TRBD2. The trim removed 2 bases at V and 4 bases at J, leaving 4 bases unmatched. The CDR3 contains 14 residues. Per germline, CDR1 MNHEY and CDR2 SVGEGT. CDR3 protein: CASSYGRGRETQYF. The CDR3 region has the DNA TGTGCCAGCAGTTACGGGAGGGGAAGAGAGACCCAGTACTTC.

The genes are TRBV6-6 and TRBJ2-2; D unresolved. The CDR3 consists of 13 residues. Per germline, CDR1 MNHNY and CDR2 SVGAGI (reference sequence). Trimming cost V 2 bases and J 4 bases, with 5 bases left between them. CDR3 DNA: TGTGCCAGCAGTTACACCTTCACCGGGGAGCTGTTTTTT. Its protein product is CASSYTFTGELFF.

The V and J genes are TRBV19 and TRBJ2-1; TRBD2 agrees at 10 bases. Trimming at V came to 4 bases and at J to 8 bases, leaving 8 bases not matched to a gene. The CDR3 covers 15 residues. CDR1 LNHDA and CDR2 SQIVND come from the germline V gene (reference sequence). The CDR3 DNA follows: TGTGCCAGTAGTAGGCTAGCGGGAGTCTGGGATGAGCAGTTCTTC. It yields the protein CASSRLAGVWDEQFF.

This clonotype was seen repeatedly, ten times or more. The chain is built from TRBV29-1 and TRBJ1-2; D remains unclear. Trimming stripped 3 bases from V and 5 bases from J, with 10 bases between. The germline gives CDR1 SQVTM, CDR2 ANQGSEA. The CDR3 extends over 12 amino acids. The DNA for the CDR3 is TGCAGCGTTGAGGTAGTAGCTTATGGCTACACCTTC. Amino acids: CSVEVVAYGYTF.

The chain has TRBV3-1 and TRBJ2-5; D is possibly TRBD2 (6 bases). The DNA end favors TRBJ2-1, so the J call may be wrong. The germline V gene encodes CDR1 LGHDT and CDR2 YNNKEL (reference sequence). The CDR3 spans 12 residues. CDR3 in amino acids: CASSQWGVEQFF. The CDR3 nucleotides are TGTGCCAGCAGCCAATGGGGGGTTGAGCAGTTCTTC.

This clonotype was observed a few times. CDR3 protein: CASSQQGFGGYTF. The CDR3 region has the DNA TGTGCCAGCAGCCAACAGGGCTTTGGTGGCTACACCTTC. The chain uses TRBV13 and TRBJ1-2; tentative D call: TRBD1 (6 bases). V was cut by 5 bases and J by 7 bases, with 14 bases left in between. This CDR3 region has 13 residues. Germline V gives CDR1 PRHDT, CDR2 FYEKMQ (reference sequence).

This clonotype was counted only a few times. The chain carries TRBV20-1 and TRBJ2-5, with D tentatively TRBD1 or TRBD2 (5 bases each). Per germline, CDR1 DFQATT and CDR2 SNEGSKA (reference sequence). The CDR3 totals 13 residues. V was cut by 6 bases and J by 1 base, with 12 bases left in between. For the CDR3, the DNA is TGCAGTGCAGGGCCGGGACCCCAAGAGACCCAGTACTTC. Translation: CSAGPGPQETQYF.

The table lists this clonotype with a few counts. CDR3 nucleotides: TGTGCCAGCAGCCGATTAGGCGGGGAGACCCAGTACTTC. Its protein product is CASSRLGGETQYF. This chain joins TRBV12-3 or TRBV12-4 and TRBJ2-5, with D perhaps matching TRBD2 (5 bases). Between the trimmed V and J ends, which lost 6 bases and 5 bases, there was a span of 13 bases. The CDR3 loop spans 13 amino acids.

The rearrangement joins TRBV6-5 to TRBJ2-7, with TRBD1 identical over 9 bases. The V gene's germline CDR1 is MNHEY and CDR2 SVGAGI. Trimming cost V 1 base and J 6 bases; bases outside gene matches: 7. The CDR3 is made up of 15 amino acids. CDR3 nucleotides: TGTGCCAGCAGTTACTTTGGGACAGGGAGTAGCGAGCAGTACTTC. It encodes CASSYFGTGSSEQYF.

This chain links TRBV7-2 with TRBJ2-1; D is ambiguous. Matching the DNA end better, TRBJ2-5 makes the J call doubtful. Looked up from germline, CDR1 is SGHTA and CDR2 is FQGNSA. The CDR3 has 14 amino acids. In nucleotides, the CDR3 is TGTGCCAGCAGCCCCTATCCCGTAGGCGAGACCCAGTACTTC. Protein: CASSPYPVGETQYF.

V is TRBV20-1 and J is TRBJ2-1; perhaps TRBD2 as D (6 bases). The last part of the DNA fits TRBJ2-7 better; the J call may be wrong. The CDR3 is 13 amino acids. Germline values: CDR1 DFQATT, CDR2 SNEGSKA (reference sequence). The CDR3 sequence: CSAKRGSQVEQYF. In nucleotides, the CDR3 is TGCAGTGCGAAACGGGGGAGCCAAGTCGAGCAGTACTTC.

This sequence joins TRBV11-2 and TRBJ2-1, with 7 positions matching TRBD1. The CDR3 is made up of 15 amino acids. V trimming: 5 bases; J trimming: 2 bases; junction bases outside the gene matches: 6. The germline gives CDR1 SGHAT, CDR2 FQNNGV. The CDR3 is CASSPVGQPYNEQFF. DNA for the CDR3: TGTGCCAGCAGCCCGGTGGGACAGCCCTACAATGAGCAGTTCTTC.

This clonotype appeared a few times. The rearrangement uses TRBV7-9 and TRBJ1-4; possibly TRBD1 for D (6 bases). V dropped 3 bases and J dropped 2 bases, with 16 bases sitting between them. CDR1 SEHNR and CDR2 FQNEAQ come from the germline V gene (reference sequence). The CDR3 is 17 amino acids. CDR3 amino acids: CASSFSPYRDTNEKLFF. The DNA for the CDR3 is TGTGCCAGCAGCTTTTCCCCCTACAGGGACACTAATGAAAAACTGTTTTTT.

The chain couples TRBV12-3 or TRBV12-4 to TRBJ2-5; no definite D call. This CDR3 comprises 10 residues. The V end was cut by 11 bases, the J end by 9 bases, with 13 bases between. CDR3 DNA sequence: TGTGCCGGCGGCAATCGGGCCCAGTACTTC. It yields the protein CAGGNRAQYF.

This chain joins TRBV7-2 and TRBJ2-7; no clear D gene. From germline, CDR1 is SGHTA and CDR2 FQGNSA. The CDR3 loop spans 14 amino acids. V was trimmed by 3 bases and J by 2 bases, leaving 11 bases between them. The CDR3 DNA reads TGTGCCAGCAGCTTGGGGTCCTCCACCTACGAGCAGTACGTC. It translates to CASSLGSSTYEQYV.

The chain has TRBV28 and TRBJ2-5; no firm D call. The CDR3 consists of 12 residues. V dropped 6 bases and J dropped 7 bases, with 12 bases sitting between them. The germline V gene has CDR1 MDHEN and CDR2 SYDVKM. The CDR3 sequence: CASSQRPGTQYF. CDR3 DNA sequence: TGTGCCAGCAGCCAACGCCCGGGGACCCAGTACTTC.

V gene TRBV5-5 combines with J gene TRBJ1-2; the D gene is possibly TRBD1 (5 bases). The V end lost 3 bases, the J end lost 0 bases, and 12 bases lay between the germline ends. Germline V CDR1 and CDR2: SGHKS, YYEKEE (reference sequence). The CDR3 is 15 amino acids. This CDR3 is CASSWTTPTNYGYTF. As DNA, the CDR3 is TGTGCCAGCAGCTGGACAACCCCAACTAACTATGGCTACACCTTC.

This chain uses TRBV12-3 or TRBV12-4 with TRBJ1-1; unclear D gene. The germline V and J ends were trimmed by 2 bases and 1 base, with 8 bases remaining between them. There are 14 residues in the CDR3. CDR3 in DNA: TGTGCCAGCAGTTTATTTGAGGGGAACACTGAAGCTTTCTTT. This gives the protein CASSLFEGNTEAFF.

The V call is TRBV18, the J call TRBJ2-3; TRBD2 matches at 14 bases. J gave up 3 bases and V 0 bases, and 5 bases lay outside the gene matches. The CDR3 runs 18 residues. In germline, CDR1 is KGHSH, CDR2 LQKENI. CDR3 nucleotides: TGTGCCAGCTCACCACCGGGACTAGCGGGAGTTGGTACAGATACGCAGTATTTT. It translates to CASSPPGLAGVGTDTQYF.

The V gene is TRBV24-1, the J gene TRBJ2-5; 9 bases map to TRBD2. The DNA end is more similar to TRBJ2-1, so the J call may be wrong. In germline, CDR1 is KGHDR, CDR2 SFDVKD. CDR3 length: 16 residues. The CDR3 here is CATSQAGASGKGEQFF. In nucleotides, the CDR3 is TGTGCCACCAGTCAAGCCGGGGCTAGCGGGAAAGGTGAGCAGTTCTTC.

This clonotype has only a few counts. The chain joins TRBV14 to TRBJ2-7; D remains unclear. Judging by the DNA end, TRBJ2-1 fits better; the J call may be wrong. In germline, CDR1 is SGHDN, CDR2 FVKESK. The CDR3 extends over 12 amino acids. The CDR3 coding sequence is TGTGCCAGCAGCAAGGGTGGCCATGAGCAGTTCTTC. This translates into CASSKGGHEQFF.